The subject of this entry is one TCR beta chain. The antigen remains unidentified. Using its own MiXCR run on the RT-PCR reads, TCRdb lists one record per CDR3 protein. The sample has around 570,000 distinct CDR3 sequences, 7.6% seen once. This sample was included in a study of response to subunit inactivated influenza vaccine. The study, taken as a whole, reports: T cells newly recruited by each seasonal influenza vaccination are few, the authors suggested.

The receptor was derived from a man aged 50 to 69 who received an inactivated influenza vaccine. The sample consisted of PBMCs from blood, taken less than 30 months after vaccination.

The CDR3 loop is CASSLSGSKRETQYF. CDR3 nucleotide sequence: TGTGCCAGCAGCCTCAGCGGGAGTAAGAGGGAGACCCAGTACTTC. The gene calls are TRBV7-2 and TRBJ2-5; 8 nucleotides agree with TRBD2. Looked up from germline, CDR1 is SGHTA and CDR2 is FQGNSA. V trimming: 5 bases; J trimming: 5 bases; junction bases outside the gene matches: 10. This CDR3 is built from 15 residues. Full variable domain (outside the CDR3, taken from reference TRBV7-2 and TRBJ2-5): GAGVSQSPSNKVTEKGKDVELRCDPISGHTALYWYRQSLGQGLEFLIYFQGNSAPDKSGLPSDRFSAERTGGSVSTLTIQRTQQEDSAVYLCASSLSGSKRETQYFGPGTRLLVL.